This T cell receptor beta chain was recovered during a study of blood T cell repertoires in COVID-19. Overall study: There were acute and convalescent COVID-19 samples, and they came from the United States, Italy and Spain.

Method: immunoSEQ multiplex PCR; TCRdb's copy keeps in-frame clones and lacks some. Of some 300,000 clones in the sample, 85% to 90% are singletons; the top ten hold roughly 2.9%. Deletions cut 6 bases from V and 5 bases from J, with 19 bases between. CDR3 length: 15 amino acids. Germline CDR1 reads KGHSH; CDR2 reads LQKENI. The sequence was collected from a woman in her forties or fifties who had been exposed to COVID-19. The genes are TRBV18 and TRBJ1-2; D is undetermined. The specimen was PBMCs or T cells enriched from blood (not recorded which). The CDR3 spells CASSPDQNAGYGYTF. CDR3 bases: TGTGCCAGCTCGCCCGACCAAAATGCGGGTTATGGCTACACCTTC.